The clone carrying this T cell receptor beta chain was found many times. The antigen is undetermined. Blood was drawn at first hyperthyroidism diagnosis, before any ophthalmopathy symptoms. Extraction of PBMCs used roughly 9.6 ml of fresh peripheral blood. The data originate from a study of T cells in Graves' hyperthyroidism and ophthalmopathy. Across the whole study: The blood sample was taken at first diagnosis, before treatment began. Study outcomes and limitations: Most thyroid clonotypes expanded above 0.001 appeared in blood too.

Amplification of TCR beta CDR3 regions was performed using RNA transcripts as template. The HTBI primer set served for first-round RT-PCR of the TCR CDR3. TCRdb reprocessed the multiplex PCR reads via MiXCR and lists one record per CDR3 protein. The table includes 300,000 to 450,000 distinct CDR3 sequences, about a sixth detected once. Germline values: CDR1 SGHTA, CDR2 FQGNSA. Trimming cost V 5 bases and J 5 bases, with 15 bases left between them. This CDR3 comprises 14 residues. The sequenced sample consisted of blood. The TCR comes from a woman aged 18-29 years with Graves' hyperthyroidism that later progressed to Graves' ophthalmopathy. The chain uses TRBV7-2 and TRBJ2-5; TRBD1 might be the D (6 bases). CDR3 bases: TGTGCCAGCAGCCGATCTGGACAGAGTGAGACCCAGTACTTC. This sequence encodes CASSRSGQSETQYF.